The 18 T cell receptor beta chains below come from one sample, sequenced in a study of blood T cell repertoires in COVID-19. The data were produced by immunoSEQ multiplex PCR, yet TCRdb's version contains in-frame clones alone and is incomplete. The data hold under 65,000 clones, with approximately 87% observed a single time. Source material: peripheral blood. The receptor set was obtained from a woman between 55 and 75 years old with COVID-19, enrolled during active disease.

The genes are TRBV2 and TRBJ2-5; D might be TRBD1 (6 bases). Trimming took off 7 bases at V and 4 bases at J, with 16 bases between the two ends. The CDR3 contains 14 residues. Germline V gives CDR1 SNHLY, CDR2 FYNNEI. The CDR3 region has the DNA TGTGCCAGCACCCGAGGACAGCCGTCAGAGACCCAGTACTTC. Amino acid sequence: CASTRGQPSETQYF.

This clone has just one count. This chain links TRBV9 with TRBJ2-7; D possibly corresponds to TRBD2 (6 bases). The germline CDR1 and CDR2 sequences are SGDLS and YYNGEE. V gave up 0 bases and J gave up 1 base, with 11 bases separating them. This CDR3 has 15 residues. CDR3 DNA: TGTGCCAGCAGCGTAGGAAATAGCGGTTCCTACGAGCAGTACTTC. Protein product: CASSVGNSGSYEQYF.

The V and J genes are TRBV6-4 and TRBJ1-2; no firm D call. Trimming pared 2 bases from V and 11 bases from J, leaving 12 bases between. CDR1 and CDR2 from the germline V gene are MRHNA and SNTAGT. This CDR3 is built from 12 residues. The CDR3 sequence is CASSDGEAKYTF. CDR3 DNA: TGTGCCAGCAGTGACGGCGAGGCTAAGTACACCTTC.

This chain links TRBV19 with TRBJ1-1; no definite D call. The germline V and J ends were trimmed by 5 bases and 6 bases, with 16 bases remaining between them. This CDR3 spans 14 amino acids. Germline values: CDR1 LNHDA, CDR2 SQIVND (reference sequence). DNA of the CDR3: TGTGCCAGTAGTGTCTCCGGGAAAGTCGCTGAAGCTTTCTTT. It is translated as CASSVSGKVAEAFF.

The chain couples TRBV6-6 to TRBJ1-2; 7 bases map to TRBD1. Germline lookup yields CDR1 MNHNY and CDR2 SVGAGI (reference sequence). The CDR3 loop spans 13 amino acids. The trim removed 6 bases at V and 6 bases at J, leaving 7 bases unmatched. The CDR3 nucleotides are TGTGCCAGCAGAGAACAGGGGATAAATGGCTACACCTTC. As protein: CASREQGINGYTF.

This clone was detected only once. This sequence joins TRBV5-1 and TRBJ1-2; 7 nucleotides line up with TRBD1. Germline CDR1 is SGHRS and CDR2 is YFSETQ. The V and J ends lost 4 bases and 4 bases, in that order; junction bases with no gene match: 10. The CDR3 is 15 amino acids. The DNA of the CDR3 is TGCGCCAGCAGCCCAGGGGGAGGAGGAAGCTATGGCTACACCTTC. This encodes CASSPGGGGSYGYTF.

This chain joins TRBV20-1 and TRBJ2-2, with D possibly being TRBD2 (6 bases). The CDR3 runs to 13 residues. In germline, CDR1 is DFQATT, CDR2 SNEGSKA (reference sequence). Trimming left V 5 bases short and J 6 bases short, with 13 bases between. CDR3: CSAGGRYSGELFF. In DNA form, the CDR3 reads TGCAGTGCTGGTGGGAGGTATTCCGGGGAGCTGTTTTTT.

This rearrangement joins TRBV1 to TRBJ1-2; the table's TRBD1 call for D was not verified on the DNA. TRBV1 is a pseudogene segment. CDR3 length: 13 residues. CDR3 coding DNA: TGCACCAGCAGCCAAGACAATAACTATGGCTACACCTTC. This sequence encodes CTSSQDNNYGYTF.

J is TRBJ1-1 and V is TRBV6-1; D is perhaps TRBD1 (5 bases). There are 13 residues in the CDR3. Trimming took 2 bases from V and 2 from J, leaving 6 bases between them. Germline V gives CDR1 MNHNS, CDR2 SASEGT. The chain's CDR3 is CASSERGNTEAFF. Here the CDR3 DNA reads TGTGCCAGCAGTGAAAGGGGAAACACTGAAGCTTTCTTT.

The CDR3 DNA follows: TGCGCCAGCAGCACTTACGGTTATGAGCAGTTCTTC. Protein sequence: CASSTYGYEQFF. The chain is built from TRBV5-1 and TRBJ2-1, with unresolved D. Germline V gives CDR1 SGHRS, CDR2 YFSETQ. There are 12 residues in the CDR3. The V end was cut by 4 bases, the J end by 8 bases, with 10 bases between.

This clone occurred once. The chain employs TRBV6-5 and TRBJ1-3; 9 bases align to TRBD1. The CDR3 loop spans 15 amino acids. Germline V CDR1 and CDR2: MNHEY, SVGAGI. The V and J ends lost 4 bases and 4 bases, in that order; junction bases with no gene match: 5. The CDR3 sequence: CASSLIGTGGNTIYF. Here the CDR3 DNA reads TGTGCCAGCAGTTTGATAGGGACAGGGGGAAACACCATATATTTT.

The chain links TRBV4-1 to TRBJ1-4, with a weak D call TRBD1 (6 bases). Trimming removed 5 bases at V and 4 bases at J, with 14 bases between. This CDR3 is 15 amino acids long. Germline CDR1 is MGHRA and CDR2 is YSYEKL. Here the CDR3 DNA reads TGCGCCAGCAGCGCCCCCGGACAGATTAATGAAAAACTGTTTTTT. This translates into CASSAPGQINEKLFF.

This clone was observed a handful of times. The V and J genes are TRBV9 and TRBJ1-2; 9 positions agree with TRBD1. Germline V gene data show CDR1 as SGDLS and CDR2 as YYNGEE. The J segment lost 7 bases and the V segment lost 0 bases, leaving 4 bases of the junction unmatched. The CDR3 totals 14 residues. CDR3 protein: CASSVDRGRIGYTF. The CDR3, as DNA: TGTGCCAGCAGCGTAGACAGGGGGCGCATTGGCTACACCTTC.

This chain joins TRBV6-5 and TRBJ1-6; D may be TRBD1 (5 bases). The CDR3 is made up of 12 amino acids. V dropped 4 bases and J dropped 14 bases, with 12 bases sitting between them. Germline V gene lookup returns CDR1 MNHEY and CDR2 SVGAGI. The CDR3 spells CASSSGTRALHF. CDR3 in DNA: TGTGCCAGCAGTTCTGGGACTAGGGCCCTCCACTTT.

The chain couples TRBV4-2 to TRBJ2-7, with a possible D match to TRBD2 (6 bases). V lost 1 base and J 2 bases, leaving 12 bases between the germline ends. Looked up from germline, CDR1 is LGHNA and CDR2 is YNFKEQ. The CDR3 contains 15 residues. The CDR3 loop is CASSQARLDAYEQYF. CDR3 bases: TGTGCCAGCAGCCAAGCCCGACTAGATGCCTACGAGCAGTACTTC.

The V gene is TRBV27, the J gene TRBJ1-1; no firm D call. V was pared by 4 bases and J by 5 bases, with 11 bases between. Germline-derived CDR1 and CDR2 are MNHEY and SMNVEV (reference sequence). This CDR3 is built from 13 residues. The CDR3 region is CASSYLLRTEAFF. In DNA form, the CDR3 reads TGTGCCAGCAGTTACCTTCTACGAACTGAAGCTTTCTTT.

The chain has TRBV28 and TRBJ2-1, with D tentatively TRBD2 (5 bases). Germline CDR1 MDHEN, CDR2 SYDVKM. This CDR3 contains 13 residues. With 3 bases removed from V and 6 bases from J, the gap between germline ends came to 9 bases. The CDR3 reads CASSLTIPNEQFF. CDR3 bases: TGTGCCAGCAGTTTGACTATACCCAATGAGCAGTTCTTC.

This chain joins TRBV28 and TRBJ2-6, with a tentative D call TRBD2 (5 bases). Trimming took off 7 bases at V and 0 bases at J, with 13 bases between the two ends. This CDR3 is 16 amino acids long. CDR1 is MDHEN, CDR2 SYDVKM, per germline. The CDR3 loop reads CASTYARGSGANVLTF. CDR3 nucleotides: TGTGCCAGCACTTATGCCCGGGGCTCTGGGGCCAACGTCCTGACTTTC.